Following are 27 T cell receptor beta chains from one sample sequenced in a study of blood T cell repertoires in COVID-19. Sequenced by immunoSEQ multiplex PCR; TCRdb stores in-frame clones only, minus some. Among fewer than 200,000 clones listed, around four fifths were seen once. The sequencing input was PBMCs or T cells enriched from blood (not recorded which). The receptors here all came from a woman aged 45 to 65 in a cohort exposed to, infected with or recovered from COVID-19 (not recorded which).

The rearrangement joins TRBV19 to TRBJ1-2; 8 nucleotides match TRBD1. V was clipped by 6 bases and J by 4 bases; unmatched bases: 4. The germline gives CDR1 LNHDA, CDR2 SQIVND (reference sequence). The CDR3 length is 13 residues. CDR3 in DNA: TGTGCCAGTAGGGACAGGGAAGTCTATGGCTACACCTTC. This encodes CASRDREVYGYTF.

The genes are TRBV11-2 and TRBJ2-3; 7 bases line up with TRBD1. CDR1 is SGHAT and CDR2 is FQNNGV in the germline V gene. This CDR3 has 15 amino acids. The V segment lost 5 bases and the J segment 2 bases; nucleotides outside the gene matches: 7. The CDR3 region is CASSPQGQFTDTQYF. The CDR3 DNA reads TGTGCCAGCAGCCCCCAGGGACAGTTCACAGATACGCAGTATTTT.

The chain couples TRBV28 to TRBJ2-1, with 8 bases aligning to TRBD1. This CDR3 region has 13 residues. Trimming at V came to 11 bases and at J to 1 base, leaving 4 bases not matched to a gene. Germline CDR1 reads MDHEN; CDR2 reads SYDVKM. The CDR3 DNA reads as TGTGCCTCCCGGGACAGGTCCTACAATGAGCAGTTCTTC. It is translated as CASRDRSYNEQFF.

V is TRBV7-3 and J is TRBJ2-3, with 15 nucleotides matching TRBD2. Germline lookup yields CDR1 SGHTA and CDR2 FQGTGA. Trimming removed 4 bases from V and 6 bases from J; junction bases left unmatched: 5. The length of the CDR3 is 16 residues. In DNA, the CDR3 is TGTGCCAGCAGCTCAGGACTAGCGGGAGGGGCGGATACGCAGTATTTT. As protein: CASSSGLAGGADTQYF.

The CDR3 sequence is CASSAPGQGRNEQFF. As DNA, the CDR3 is TGTGCCAGCAGCGCGCCGGGACAGGGTCGCAATGAGCAGTTCTTC. This chain connects TRBV7-9 to TRBJ2-1; 9 nucleotides agree with TRBD1. V lost 5 bases and J lost 6; bases outside the gene matches: 8. Germline V lookup: CDR1 SEHNR, CDR2 FQNEAQ (reference sequence). The length of the CDR3 is 15 residues.

The chain couples TRBV10-2 to TRBJ1-2; a possible D gene is TRBD1 (5 bases). Trimming cost V 3 bases and J 0 bases, with 14 bases left between them. Germline V gene lookup returns CDR1 WSHSY and CDR2 SAAADI. This CDR3 has 16 amino acids. The CDR3 region is CASSDGGRQTNYGYTF. The CDR3 coding sequence is TGCGCCAGCAGTGACGGGGGACGTCAGACTAACTATGGCTACACCTTC.

The chain joins TRBV29-1 to TRBJ2-7; tentatively, D is TRBD1 (6 bases). Germline V gene lookup returns CDR1 SQVTM and CDR2 ANQGSEA. Between the trimmed V and J ends, which lost 6 bases and 0 bases, there was a span of 12 bases. This CDR3 has 13 amino acids. Written as DNA, the CDR3 is TGCAGCGTCCGCTCGACAGGCTCCTACGAGCAGTACTTC. It yields the protein CSVRSTGSYEQYF.

Comment on this clone: Different DNA sequences within this sample yield the same CDR3. V gene TRBV28 combines with J gene TRBJ1-5, with D possibly being TRBD1 (5 bases). The germline V gene encodes CDR1 MDHEN and CDR2 SYDVKM. This CDR3 contains 16 residues. V was clipped by 5 bases and J by 0 bases, with 14 bases between them. CDR3 sequence: CASSPGGRDSNQPQHF. The CDR3 nucleotides read TGTGCCAGCAGTCCCGGGGGGAGGGATAGCAATCAGCCCCAGCATTTT.

The chain carries TRBV6-2 or TRBV6-3 and TRBJ2-3; TRBD2 is a possible D gene (5 bases). Trimming stripped 1 base from V and 2 bases from J, with 16 bases between. Looked up from germline, CDR1 is MNHEY and CDR2 is SVGEGT. The CDR3 consists of 17 residues. The CDR3 here is CASSYLGRAQYTDTQYF. DNA for the CDR3: TGTGCCAGCAGTTACTTAGGGCGGGCCCAATACACAGATACGCAGTATTTT.

The V and J genes are TRBV28 and TRBJ2-1, with 10 bases matching TRBD2. With V trimmed by 6 bases and J by 10 bases, 9 bases remained unmatched. Per germline, CDR1 MDHEN and CDR2 SYDVKM. This CDR3 is 14 amino acids long. CDR3 in amino acids: CASRGPGTSVEQFF. CDR3 coding DNA: TGTGCCAGCAGGGGACCCGGGACTAGCGTAGAGCAGTTCTTC. Supplemented by reference TRBV28 and TRBJ2-1, the full variable domain reads DVKVTQSSRYLVKRTGEKVFLECVQDMDHENMFWYRQDPGLGLRLIYFSYDVKMKEKGDIPEGYSVSREKKERFSLILESASTNQTSMYLCASRGPGTSVEQFFGPGTRLTVL.

The rearrangement links TRBV3-1 (or the pseudogene TRBV3-2) to TRBJ2-7; 9 nucleotides match TRBD1. With 4 bases clipped from V and 5 bases from J, the junction kept 6 bases outside the gene matches. Germline V gene sequence: CDR1 LGHDT, CDR2 YNNKEL (reference sequence). The CDR3 is made up of 14 amino acids. CDR3 DNA: TGTGCCAGCAGCCCCCGGACAGGGGTTCACGAGCAGTACTTC. Encoded protein: CASSPRTGVHEQYF.

This clone was counted a single time. V is TRBV7-9 and J is TRBJ1-2; unclear D gene. Trimming removed 6 bases from V and 8 bases from J, with 10 bases in between. CDR1 SEHNR and CDR2 FQNEAQ come from the germline V gene (reference sequence). The CDR3 consists of 11 residues. CDR3 in amino acids: CASSPPEGYTF. CDR3 sequence (DNA): TGTGCCAGCAGTCCCCCGGAGGGCTACACCTTC.

This rearrangement joins TRBV18 to TRBJ1-2; a weak D match, TRBD1 (6 bases). Germline values: CDR1 KGHSH, CDR2 LQKENI. The CDR3 sequence is 14 residues long. Trimming cost V 0 bases and J 2 bases, with 7 bases left between them. CDR3 sequence reads: CASSPPQGNYGYTF. DNA of the CDR3: TGTGCCAGCTCACCACCACAGGGCAACTATGGCTACACCTTC.

The V call is TRBV9, the J call TRBJ1-2; 10 bases are a match to TRBD1. V was clipped by 4 bases and J by 5 bases; unmatched bases: 11. This CDR3 spans 16 amino acids. The germline CDR1 and CDR2 sequences are SGDLS and YYNGEE. The CDR3 sequence: CASSPRTGGAPYGYTF. The DNA for the CDR3 is TGTGCCAGCAGCCCACGGACAGGGGGGGCGCCATATGGCTACACCTTC.

V is TRBV5-4 and J is TRBJ2-5; 10 nucleotides agree with TRBD1. This CDR3 contains 15 residues. CDR1 and CDR2 from the germline V gene are SGHNT and YYREEE (reference sequence). V trimming: 4 bases; J trimming: 5 bases; junction bases outside the gene matches: 8. CDR3 loop: CASSTRDRGRETQYF. Here the CDR3 DNA reads TGTGCCAGCAGCACCCGGGACAGGGGTAGGGAGACCCAGTACTTC.

This chain uses TRBV10-3 with TRBJ2-6; no clear D gene. The CDR3 runs 14 residues. The germline V and J ends were trimmed by 4 bases and 0 bases, with 4 bases remaining between them. Germline CDR1 and CDR2: ENHRY and SYGVKD. The chain's CDR3 is CAISGSSGANVLTF. The CDR3 nucleotides are TGTGCCATCAGTGGGAGCTCTGGGGCCAACGTCCTGACTTTC.

The count of this clone is one. V and J are TRBV6-1 and TRBJ2-3; TRBD1 matches 9 bases. The germline CDR1 and CDR2 sequences are MNHNS and SASEGT. J was trimmed by 4 bases and V by 3 bases; bases with no gene match: 8. The CDR3 consists of 16 residues. The CDR3 DNA reads TGTGCCAGCAGTGAGCGGGACAGGGAGCCCCCAGATACGCAGTATTTT. It translates to CASSERDREPPDTQYF.

This chain uses TRBV10-3 with TRBJ2-7; TRBD1 is a possible D gene (7 bases). The CDR3 has 13 residues. The germline V and J ends were trimmed by 7 bases and 2 bases, with 12 bases remaining between them. The germline gives CDR1 ENHRY, CDR2 SYGVKD. CDR3 in DNA: TGTGCCATCAACCAGGGGGGAGCCTACGAGCAGTACTTC. Translating gives CAINQGGAYEQYF.

This chain uses TRBV19 with TRBJ2-3, with D uncertain. The V end lost 11 bases, the J end lost 7 bases, and 10 bases lay between the germline ends. The CDR3 loop spans 10 amino acids. In germline, CDR1 is LNHDA, CDR2 SQIVND (reference sequence). The CDR3 is CAVGQNTQYF. In DNA form, the CDR3 reads TGTGCCGTTGGCCAGAATACGCAGTATTTT. Using reference TRBV19 and TRBJ2-3 for the parts outside the CDR3, the full variable domain is DGGITQSPKYLFRKEGQNVTLSCEQNLNHDAMYWYRQDPGQGLRLIYYSQIVNDFQKGDIAEGYSVSREKKESFPLTVTSAQKNPTAFYLCAVGQNTQYFGPGTRLTVL.

This clone was observed a few times. V usage is TRBV30 and J usage is TRBJ1-2; TRBD1 might be the D (5 bases). The V gene's germline CDR1 is GTSNPN and CDR2 SVGIG (reference sequence). V lost 8 bases, J lost 4 bases, and 17 bases lay in between. The CDR3 covers 13 residues. In DNA, the CDR3 is TGTGCCCGCGGTTCCTTGCAGGGCTATGGCTACACCTTC. It yields the protein CARGSLQGYGYTF.

The chain links TRBV13 to TRBJ1-1, with a weak D call TRBD1 (6 bases). Germline CDR1 reads PRHDT; CDR2 reads FYEKMQ (reference sequence). V gave up 0 bases and J gave up 1 base, with 15 bases separating them. The CDR3 sequence is 17 residues long. This CDR3 is CASSLGVGGQKNTEAFF. DNA of the CDR3: TGTGCCAGCAGCTTAGGAGTCGGGGGGCAGAAGAACACTGAAGCTTTCTTT.

This rearrangement joins TRBV7-9 to TRBJ1-1; D is undetermined. V was clipped by 6 bases and J by 8 bases, with 13 bases between them. In germline, CDR1 is SEHNR, CDR2 FQNEAQ (reference sequence). The CDR3 has 12 amino acids. The CDR3 is CASSTVESEAFF. DNA of the CDR3: TGTGCCAGCAGTACAGTCGAAAGCGAAGCTTTCTTT.

The rearrangement joins TRBV6-5 to TRBJ2-5; D is ambiguous. This CDR3 has 14 residues. CDR1 and CDR2 from the germline V gene are MNHEY and SVGAGI. Trimming took 4 bases from V and 3 from J, leaving 12 bases between them. CDR3 loop: CASSLTPREETQYF. In DNA form, the CDR3 reads TGTGCCAGCAGTTTGACCCCCCGGGAAGAGACCCAGTACTTC.

For the CDR3, the DNA is TGTGCCAGCAGTTTATCCGCTACTAGTAACGGGTTCTACGAGCAGTACTTC. Residues: CASSLSATSNGFYEQYF. The V call is TRBV27, the J call TRBJ2-7; perhaps TRBD2 as D (5 bases). The CDR3 is made up of 17 amino acids. Deletions cut 0 bases from V and 3 bases from J, with 18 bases between. CDR1 is MNHEY, CDR2 SMNVEV, per germline (reference sequence).

The chain couples TRBV19 to TRBJ2-1; D perhaps matches TRBD2 (5 bases). V lost 7 bases and J lost 5, with 15 bases in between. This CDR3 comprises 14 residues. Germline V gives CDR1 LNHDA, CDR2 SQIVND (reference sequence). CDR3 residues: CASNQLDGNNEQFF. CDR3 nucleotides: TGTGCCAGTAATCAACTAGACGGGAACAATGAGCAGTTCTTC.

The V gene is TRBV6-5, the J gene TRBJ2-7; TRBD1 agrees at 8 bases. There are 12 residues in the CDR3. The J segment lost 7 bases and the V segment lost 6 bases, leaving 5 bases of the junction unmatched. CDR1 is MNHEY and CDR2 is SVGAGI in the germline V gene. CDR3 in DNA: TGTGCCAGCAGCAAGACAGGGGAGGAGCAGTACTTC. Protein product: CASSKTGEEQYF.

The gene calls are TRBV6-5 and TRBJ2-7, with D perhaps TRBD2 (5 bases). Between the trimmed V and J ends, which lost 8 bases and 0 bases, there was a span of 14 bases. The CDR3 sequence is 14 residues long. Germline V gives CDR1 MNHEY, CDR2 SVGAGI. CDR3 region: CASAAGVTSYEQYF. The DNA for the CDR3 is TGTGCCAGCGCGGCGGGCGTCACCTCCTACGAGCAGTACTTC.